These T cell receptor beta chains were read from a single sample in a study of cytomegalovirus exposure and HLA in healthy donors. Measured with immunoSEQ multiplex PCR; TCRdb has only the in-frame clones, and not every one. This sample's table reports under 150,000 clones. Sequences were obtained from PBMCs. The receptor source for this set is a woman aged 60 to 75 in good health and CMV-seronegative. Both conserved end residues are part of each CDR3. D genes are given only for firm matches.

V gene	J gene	D gene	CDR3 protein	CDR3 DNA
TRBV7-9	TRBJ2-2	-	CASSLGGANTGELFF	TGTGCCAGCAGCTTAGGGGGGGCGAACACCGGGGAGCTGTTTTTT
TRBV27	TRBJ2-1	-	CASSPLGPGEQFF	TGTGCCAGCAGTCCTCTGGGGCCGGGTGAGCAGTTCTTC
TRBV7-9	TRBJ2-2	TRBD1	CASSLLAGQGVTGELFF	TGTGCCAGCAGCTTATTGGCTGGACAGGGAGTGACCGGGGAGCTGTTTTTT
TRBV28	TRBJ2-5	-	CASSLATRAGSKTQYF	TGTGCCAGCAGTTTGGCAACTCGGGCGGGGAGTAAGACCCAGTACTTC
TRBV2	TRBJ2-5	-	CASSVQETQYF	TGTGCCAGCTCTGTACAAGAGACCCAGTACTTC
TRBV11-2	TRBJ2-1	-	CASSLDYNNEQFF	TGTGCCAGCAGCTTAGATTATAACAATGAGCAGTTCTTC
TRBV2	TRBJ1-2	TRBD1	CASSEVRGPGGYTF	TGTGCCAGCAGTGAGGTCAGGGGGCCGGGTGGCTACACCTTC
TRBV11-2	TRBJ2-1	TRBD2	CASSPLGAGGYNEQFF	TGTGCCAGCAGCCCACTAGGAGCGGGAGGCTACAATGAGCAGTTCTTC
TRBV11-2	TRBJ2-5	-	CASSLEQGQETQYF	TGTGCCAGCAGCTTAGAGCAGGGCCAAGAGACCCAGTACTTC
TRBV30	TRBJ2-3	-	CAWRERGTDTQYF	TGTGCCTGGAGGGAGCGGGGCACAGATACGCAGTATTTT
TRBV28	TRBJ1-5	-	CASSWGNSNQPQHF	TGTGCCAGCAGTTGGGGCAATAGCAATCAGCCCCAGCATTTT
TRBV6-5	TRBJ1-1	-	CASSYALNTEAFF	TGTGCCAGCAGTTACGCTCTAAACACTGAAGCTTTCTTT
TRBV2	TRBJ2-5	-	CASSEAGSQETQYF	TGTGCCAGCAGTGAAGCGGGCAGCCAAGAGACCCAGTACTTC
TRBV29-1	TRBJ1-3	TRBD1	CSVEDFRGSSGNTIYF	TGCAGCGTTGAAGATTTCAGGGGGTCCTCAGGAAACACCATATATTTT
TRBV9	TRBJ2-2	-	CASSVTGNTGELFF	TGTGCCAGCAGCGTAACAGGGAACACCGGGGAGCTGTTTTTT
TRBV7-9	TRBJ2-7	TRBD1	CASSRRDSSYEQYF	TGTGCCAGCAGCCGCCGGGACAGCTCCTACGAGCAGTACTTC
TRBV2	TRBJ2-4	TRBD2	CASSEPQTSGRGNIQYF	TGTGCCAGCAGTGAACCCCAGACTAGCGGGAGGGGTAACATTCAGTACTTC
TRBV28	TRBJ1-5	-	CASREAGRGNQPQHF	TGTGCCAGCCGCGAGGCGGGGCGCGGCAATCAGCCCCAGCATTTT
TRBV7-9	TRBJ2-1	TRBD1	CASSKTGAGSYNEQFF	TGTGCCAGCAGCAAAACAGGGGCGGGTTCCTACAATGAGCAGTTCTTC
TRBV19	TRBJ1-1	-	CASSETANTEAFF	TGTGCCAGTTCGGAGACAGCGAACACTGAAGCTTTCTTT
TRBV28	TRBJ2-1	-	CASSLVEMGARFF	TGTGCCAGCAGTTTAGTAGAAATGGGAGCACGGTTCTTC
TRBV29-1	TRBJ2-2	TRBD2	CSVEWAGGPAGELFF	TGCAGCGTTGAGTGGGCGGGAGGGCCAGCCGGGGAGCTGTTTTTT
TRBV11-2	TRBJ2-5	-	CASSLSGGVGETQYF	TGTGCCAGCAGCCTCTCTGGGGGCGTTGGGGAGACCCAGTACTTC
TRBV6-5	TRBJ2-1	TRBD1	CASSYSQGANEQFF	TGTGCCAGCAGTTACTCACAGGGGGCAAATGAGCAGTTCTTC
TRBV4-1	TRBJ1-1	-	CASSQGHLGDTEAFF	TGCGCCAGCAGCCAAGGACACCTCGGGGACACTGAAGCTTTCTTT
TRBV29-1	TRBJ1-1	-	CSVYTNTEAFF	TGCAGCGTTTACACGAACACTGAAGCTTTCTTT
TRBV6-1	TRBJ1-1	-	CASSDQGYTEAFF	TGTGCCAGCAGTGATCAGGGCTACACTGAAGCTTTCTTT
TRBV7-8	TRBJ1-5	-	CASSLVASTGFSNQPQHF	TGTGCCAGCAGCTTAGTAGCTTCGACGGGTTTTAGCAATCAGCCCCAGCATTTT
TRBV28	TRBJ2-3	-	CASSTNRDTLTDTQYF	TGTGCCAGCAGCACGAACCGGGACACCCTTACAGATACGCAGTATTTT
TRBV10-1	TRBJ2-2	-	CASSRGTGELFF	TGCGCCAGCAGTAGGGGGACCGGGGAGCTGTTTTTT
TRBV5-8	TRBJ1-2	-	CAVRLYGYTF	TGTGCGGTCAGGCTCTATGGCTACACCTTC
TRBV19	TRBJ2-3	TRBD2	CASSIPGTSGGADTQYF	TGTGCCAGTAGTATACCCGGAACTAGCGGGGGGGCAGATACGCAGTATTTT